This T cell receptor (beta chain) was recovered during a study of blood T cell repertoires in COVID-19. Per the germline V gene, CDR1 is ENHRY and CDR2 is SYGVKD. The CDR3 sequence is 15 residues long. Trimming stripped 5 bases from V and 0 bases from J, with 11 bases between. Sequenced by immunoSEQ multiplex PCR; TCRdb stores in-frame clones only, minus some. The sample shows roughly 570,000 clones, 85% to 90% of them seen only once. The specimen was peripheral blood. The source of this sequence is a woman in her 50s with COVID-19, enrolled during active disease. V gene TRBV10-3 combines with J gene TRBJ1-3; TRBD1 might be the D (6 bases). CDR3 sequence: CAISPGDISGNTIYF. Here the CDR3 DNA reads TGTGCCATCAGTCCCGGGGACATCTCTGGAAACACCATATATTTT.